Listed below are T cell receptor beta chains from one sample, sequenced in a study of CXCR3-negative and CXCR3-positive naive CD8 T cells. TCRdb reanalyzed the 5' RACE reads and collapses them to one entry per CDR3 protein, without DNA. The listing records roughly 89,000 distinct CDR3 sequences. The material sequenced was naive CXCR3- CD8+ T cells from blood. These receptors were collected from a human donor in good health. Some clones in this sample may be carry-over from other donors' samples. The CDR3 runs from the conserved cysteine through the conserved F or W. The order of the fields is clone size, J gene, V gene, CDR3 length, CDR3 protein. For some rows the clone size is stated as once, few or many, or as a class when expanded; others skip it.

>NA|TRBJ1-1|TRBV19|12
CASSIGPTEAFF
>NA|TRBJ2-3|TRBV7-3|16
CASSLGMQRYTDTQYF
>NA|TRBJ2-1|TRBV5-1|13
CASSSPPINEQFF
>NA|TRBJ2-1|TRBV29-1|15
CSVFSGTFSYNEQFF
>NA|TRBJ2-1|TRBV9|15
CASSVGLEPYNEQFF
>NA|TRBJ2-3|TRBV27|14
CASSSSVSKDTQYF
>NA|TRBJ2-7|TRBV27|13
CASSLTGGYEQYF
>NA|TRBJ2-7|TRBV29-1|13
CSVRGTGRYEQYF
>NA|TRBJ1-2|TRBV5-5|15
CASSLAVGANYGYTF
>NA|TRBJ2-2|TRBV4-2|17
CASSHLLELANTGELFF
>NA|TRBJ2-7|TRBV14|13
CASAGTPGREQYF
>NA|TRBJ2-2|TRBV3-1|15
CASSQDWVNTGELFF
>NA|TRBJ1-5|TRBV12-3/TRBV12-4|12
CASSPSGQPQHF
>NA|TRBJ2-5|TRBV5-6|15
CASSLSQPRQETQYF
>NA|TRBJ2-3|TRBV6-4|15
CASSASAEGLDTQYF
>NA|TRBJ2-7|TRBV29-1|14
CSVGGAGAAYVQYF
>NA|TRBJ2-1|TRBV7-6|12
CASSRREDEQFF
>NA|TRBJ1-2|TRBV4-1|15
CASSHGQGRSYGYTF
>NA|TRBJ1-1|TRBV3-1|13
CASSPGSGAEAFF
>NA|TRBJ1-1|TRBV7-2|13
CASSLRGLGEAFF
>NA|TRBJ2-2|TRBV7-9|13
CASSLILAGELFF
>NA|TRBJ1-1|TRBV5-1|14
CASSLDPPDTEAFF
>NA|TRBJ2-7|TRBV29-1|15
CSVQLAGDLPYEQYF
>NA|TRBJ2-2|TRBV6-5|14
CASSDGQTTGELFF
>NA|TRBJ2-3|TRBV23-1|16
CASSPPGQGVGDTQYF
>NA|TRBJ2-1|TRBV12-3/TRBV12-4|16
CASSRAGTSGTTGEFF
>NA|TRBJ2-7|TRBV7-2|16
CASSYTRKAVSYEQYF
>NA|TRBJ2-7|TRBV19|15
CASSYEAFSNYEQYF
>NA|TRBJ2-5|TRBV7-3|12
CASSNPGETQYF
>NA|TRBJ2-2|TRBV12-3/TRBV12-4|15
CASDRSGLVPGELFF
>medium-sized|TRBJ2-5|TRBV15|15
CATSRDGTRQETQYF
>NA|TRBJ2-1|TRBV24-1|14
CARWLAGCDNEQFF
>NA|TRBJ1-2|TRBV7-9|13
CASSSPIEDGYTF
>NA|TRBJ1-1|TRBV12-3/TRBV12-4|15
CASSTGTGGHTEAFF
>NA|TRBJ1-2|TRBV29-1|19
CSVDLPPTASSLANYGYTF
>NA|TRBJ2-1|TRBV3-1|14
CASSEESGYNEQFF
>NA|TRBJ2-7|TRBV6-6|14
CASTLTGTSGEQYF
>NA|TRBJ1-2|TRBV30|12
CAWSVVGSRDTF
>NA|TRBJ1-3|TRBV11-2|14
CASSPGTVGNTIYF
>NA|TRBJ2-1|TRBV29-1|13
CSAALPGRNEQFF
>NA|TRBJ2-1|TRBV7-6|13
CASSLVESNEQFF
>NA|TRBJ2-1|TRBV20-1|15
CSAHSSGGSYNEQFF
>NA|TRBJ2-7|TRBV29-1|15
CSARLAGGRSYEQYF
>NA|TRBJ1-2|TRBV5-1|15
CASSLDRTYNYGYTF
>NA|TRBJ2-7|TRBV19|17
CASSNITLAGGPGEQYF
>NA|TRBJ2-3|TRBV12-3/TRBV12-4|14
CASRDSDGSDTQYF
>NA|TRBJ2-1|TRBV7-3|15
CASTQFPSSYNEQFF
>NA|TRBJ1-1|TRBV29-1|12
CSVETRNTEAFF
>NA|TRBJ1-1|TRBV6-2/TRBV6-3|15
CASSYLTELNTEAFF
>NA|TRBJ1-2|TRBV7-2|15
CASRQQQGNPYGYTF
>NA|TRBJ1-1|TRBV19|12
CASRGLRTEAFF
>NA|TRBJ2-2|TRBV29-1|13
CSVVPPNTGELFF
>NA|TRBJ2-3|TRBV7-9|15
CASSSDRVNADTQYF
>NA|TRBJ2-1|TRBV29-1|13
CSVDRTSYNEQFF
>NA|TRBJ1-1|TRBV7-9|14
CASSTSAGGTEAFF
>NA|TRBJ2-1|TRBV5-1|13
CASSPTNYNEQFF
>NA|TRBJ1-1|TRBV6-4|13
CASSLRASAEAFF
>NA|TRBJ2-2|TRBV6-6|13
CATLAGGTGELFF
>NA|TRBJ2-1|TRBV25-1|16
CASSAPGTGAWDEQFF
>NA|TRBJ2-7|TRBV7-7|14
CASSATGFSDEQYF